Below, one T cell receptor beta chain is given with its context. The sample originates from a study of CD8 T cells in Susac syndrome. V dropped 2 bases and J dropped 4 bases, with 8 bases sitting between them. CDR1 is SQVTM and CDR2 is ANQGSEA in the germline V gene. This CDR3 is 12 amino acids long. The CD8+ and CD4+ T cells were isolated magnetically using a negative isolation approach, whereas the TEMRA cells were enriched by FACS. With random hexamers, roughly 0.5 to 1 ug RNA was reverse transcribed. TCR beta CDR3 was amplified by immunoSEQ covering 54 Vbeta and 13 Jbeta. MiXCR was run by TCRdb on the immunoSEQ multiplex PCR reads, yielding one entry per CDR3 protein. In the table there are around 160,000 distinct CDR3 sequences, just under 95% of which are singletons.

This sequence was found in a human donor in good health. What was sequenced was CD4+ T cells from PBMCs. The V gene is TRBV29-1, the J gene TRBJ1-1; D perhaps matches TRBD1 (6 bases). CDR3 nucleotide sequence: TGCAGCGTTGAATGGACAGCCACTGAAGCTTTCTTT. It translates to CSVEWTATEAFF.